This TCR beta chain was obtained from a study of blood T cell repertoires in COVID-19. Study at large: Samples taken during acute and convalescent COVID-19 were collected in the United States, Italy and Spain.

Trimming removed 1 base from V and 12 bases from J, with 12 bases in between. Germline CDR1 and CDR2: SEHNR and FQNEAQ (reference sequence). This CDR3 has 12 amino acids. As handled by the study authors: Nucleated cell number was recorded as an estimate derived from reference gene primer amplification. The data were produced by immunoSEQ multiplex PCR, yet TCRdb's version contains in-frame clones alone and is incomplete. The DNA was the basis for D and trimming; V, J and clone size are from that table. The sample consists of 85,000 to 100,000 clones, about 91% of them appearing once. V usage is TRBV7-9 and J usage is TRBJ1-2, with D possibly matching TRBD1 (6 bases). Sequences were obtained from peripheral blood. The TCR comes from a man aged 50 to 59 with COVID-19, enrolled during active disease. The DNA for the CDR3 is TGTGCCAGCAGCTTAGATACAGGGAAGCACACCTTC. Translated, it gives CASSLDTGKHTF.